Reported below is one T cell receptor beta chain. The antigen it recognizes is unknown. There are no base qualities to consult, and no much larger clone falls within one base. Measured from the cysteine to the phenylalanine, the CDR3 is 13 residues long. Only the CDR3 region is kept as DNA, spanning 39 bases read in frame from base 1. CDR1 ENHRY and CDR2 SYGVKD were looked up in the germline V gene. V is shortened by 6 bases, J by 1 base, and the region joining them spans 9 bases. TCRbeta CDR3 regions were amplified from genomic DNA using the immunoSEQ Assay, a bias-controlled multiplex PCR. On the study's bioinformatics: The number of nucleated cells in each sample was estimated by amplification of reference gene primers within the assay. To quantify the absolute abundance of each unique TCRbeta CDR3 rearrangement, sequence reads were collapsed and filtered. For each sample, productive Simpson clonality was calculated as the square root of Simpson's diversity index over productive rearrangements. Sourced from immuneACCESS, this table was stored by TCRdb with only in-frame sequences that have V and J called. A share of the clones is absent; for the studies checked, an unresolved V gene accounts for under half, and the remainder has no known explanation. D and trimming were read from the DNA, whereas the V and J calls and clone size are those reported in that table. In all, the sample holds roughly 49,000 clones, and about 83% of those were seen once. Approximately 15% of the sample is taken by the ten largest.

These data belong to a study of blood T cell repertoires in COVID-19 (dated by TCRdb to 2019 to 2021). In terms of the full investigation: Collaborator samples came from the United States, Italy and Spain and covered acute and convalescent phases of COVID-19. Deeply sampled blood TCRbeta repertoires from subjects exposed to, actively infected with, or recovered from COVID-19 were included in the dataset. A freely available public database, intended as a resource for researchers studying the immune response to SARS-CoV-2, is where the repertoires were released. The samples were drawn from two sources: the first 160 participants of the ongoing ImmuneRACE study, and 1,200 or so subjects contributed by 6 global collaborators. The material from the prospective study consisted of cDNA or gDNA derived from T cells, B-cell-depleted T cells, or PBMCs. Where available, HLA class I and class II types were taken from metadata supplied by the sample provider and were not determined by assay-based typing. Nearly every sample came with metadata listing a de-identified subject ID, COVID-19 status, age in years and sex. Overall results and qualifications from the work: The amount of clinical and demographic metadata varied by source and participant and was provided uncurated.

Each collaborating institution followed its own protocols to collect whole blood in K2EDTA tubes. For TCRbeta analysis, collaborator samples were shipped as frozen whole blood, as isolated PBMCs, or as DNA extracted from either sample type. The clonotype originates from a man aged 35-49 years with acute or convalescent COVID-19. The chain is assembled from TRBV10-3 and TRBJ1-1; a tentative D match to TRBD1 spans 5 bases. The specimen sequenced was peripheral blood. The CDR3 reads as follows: CAIRVTENTEAFF. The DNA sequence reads TGTGCCATCAGAGTGACAGAGAACACTGAAGCTTTCTTT.